This T cell receptor beta chain was sequenced during a study of shared clonotypes between healthy human individuals. V shed 5 bases and J shed 0 bases, with 9 bases lying between them. The CDR3 is made up of 14 amino acids. Germline V gives CDR1 SNHLY, CDR2 FYNNEI. Sequencing used immunoSEQ multiplex PCR; TCRdb keeps in-frame clones, though not all of them. The sample has 850,000 to 1,200,000 clones; under 80% are singletons. Only one count was recorded for this clone. This clonotype was obtained from a man between 18 and 35 years old in good health. The sequencing sample was made of memory CD4+ T cells sorted from blood. The subset: CD45RA-negative fraction. The rearrangement links TRBV2 to TRBJ2-3; a possible D gene is TRBD1 (5 bases). CDR3 region: CASSLRQSTDTQYF. Written as DNA, the CDR3 is TGTGCCAGCAGTCTTCGACAGAGCACAGATACGCAGTATTTT. Drawing the rest from reference TRBV2 and TRBJ2-3, the complete variable domain is EPEVTQTPSHQVTQMGQEVILRCVPISNHLYFYWYRQILGQKVEFLVSFYNNEISEKSEIFDDQFSVERPDGSNFTLKIRSTKLEDSAMYFCASSLRQSTDTQYFGPGTRLTVL.